The TCR beta chain described here comes from a study of blood T cell repertoires in COVID-19. As for the study in general: Whether acute or convalescent, the COVID-19 samples came from the United States, Italy and Spain. In each case, the material was cDNA or gDNA derived from T cells, B-cell-depleted T cells, or PBMCs.

Unmatched junction bases numbered 2, after V lost 6 bases and J lost 2 bases. This CDR3 is built from 13 residues. CDR1 is KGHSH, CDR2 LQKENI, per germline. As originally analysed: Reference gene primer amplification yielded estimated nucleated cell counts. Some clones are missing from TCRdb's copy, which holds only in-frame ones; the method was immunoSEQ multiplex PCR. For V, J and clone size, that table is used; D and trimming come from the DNA. The sample carries roughly 150,000 clones, 84% recorded once. The receptor was isolated from a human donor in a cohort sampled during active COVID-19. The genes are TRBV18 and TRBJ2-7; 9 bases match TRBD1. The sample comprised peripheral blood. In DNA, the CDR3 is TGTGCCAGCTCCGGACAGGGGCCCTACGAGCAGTACTTC. Its translation: CASSGQGPYEQYF.